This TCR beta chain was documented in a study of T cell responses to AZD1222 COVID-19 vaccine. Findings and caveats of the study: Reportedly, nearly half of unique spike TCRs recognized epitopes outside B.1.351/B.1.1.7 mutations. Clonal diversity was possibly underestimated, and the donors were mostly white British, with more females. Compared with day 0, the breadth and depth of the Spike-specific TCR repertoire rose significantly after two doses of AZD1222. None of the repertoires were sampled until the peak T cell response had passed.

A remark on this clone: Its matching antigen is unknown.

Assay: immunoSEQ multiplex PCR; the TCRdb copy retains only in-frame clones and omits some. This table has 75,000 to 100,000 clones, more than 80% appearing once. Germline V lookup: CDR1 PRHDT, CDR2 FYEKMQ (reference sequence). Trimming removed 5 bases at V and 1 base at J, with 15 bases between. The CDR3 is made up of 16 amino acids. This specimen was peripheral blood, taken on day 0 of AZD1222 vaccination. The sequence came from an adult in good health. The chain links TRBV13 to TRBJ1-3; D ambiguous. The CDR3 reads CASSAPRVGSGNTIYF. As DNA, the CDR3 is TGTGCCAGCAGCGCCCCCCGGGTAGGGTCTGGAAACACCATATATTTT. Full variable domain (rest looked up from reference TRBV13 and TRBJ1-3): AAGVIQSPRHLIKEKRETATLKCYPIPRHDTVYWYQQGPGQDPQFLISFYEKMQSDKGSIPDRFSAQQFSDYHSELNMSSLELGDSALYFCASSAPRVGSGNTIYFGEGSWLTVV.